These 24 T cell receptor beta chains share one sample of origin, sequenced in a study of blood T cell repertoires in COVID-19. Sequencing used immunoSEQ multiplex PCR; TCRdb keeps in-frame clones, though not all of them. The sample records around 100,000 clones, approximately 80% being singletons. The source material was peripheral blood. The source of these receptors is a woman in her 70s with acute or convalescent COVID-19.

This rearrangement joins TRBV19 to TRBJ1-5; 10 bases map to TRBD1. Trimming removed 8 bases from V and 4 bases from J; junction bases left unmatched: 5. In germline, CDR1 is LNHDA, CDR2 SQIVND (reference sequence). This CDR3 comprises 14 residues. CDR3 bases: TGTGCCAGTTCTATGGACAGGGGGAATCAGCCCCAGCATTTT. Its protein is CASSMDRGNQPQHF.

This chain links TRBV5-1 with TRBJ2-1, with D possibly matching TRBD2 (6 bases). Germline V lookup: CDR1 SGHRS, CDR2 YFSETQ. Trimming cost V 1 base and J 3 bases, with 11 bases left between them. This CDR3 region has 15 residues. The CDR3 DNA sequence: TGCGCCAGCAGCTTGATGGGAGGCCTCTACAATGAGCAGTTCTTC. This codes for CASSLMGGLYNEQFF.

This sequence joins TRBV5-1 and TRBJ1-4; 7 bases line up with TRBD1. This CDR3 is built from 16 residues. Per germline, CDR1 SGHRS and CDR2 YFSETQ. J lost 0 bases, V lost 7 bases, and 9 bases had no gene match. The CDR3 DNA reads TGCGCCAGCTCGACAGGGTCGGATCCAACTAATGAAAAACTGTTTTTT. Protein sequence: CASSTGSDPTNEKLFF.

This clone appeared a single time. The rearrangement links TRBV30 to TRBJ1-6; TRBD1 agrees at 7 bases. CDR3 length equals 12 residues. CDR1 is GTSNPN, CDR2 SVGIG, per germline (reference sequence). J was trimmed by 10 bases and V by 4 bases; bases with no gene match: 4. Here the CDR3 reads CAWTDRDSPLHF. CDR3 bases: TGTGCCTGGACCGACAGGGACTCACCCCTCCACTTT.

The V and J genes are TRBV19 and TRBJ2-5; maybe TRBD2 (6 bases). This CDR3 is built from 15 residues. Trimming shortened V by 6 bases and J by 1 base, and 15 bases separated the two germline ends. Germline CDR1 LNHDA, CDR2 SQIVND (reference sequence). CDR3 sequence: CASSLNWDFQETQYF. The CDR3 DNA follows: TGTGCCAGTAGCCTCAATTGGGACTTCCAAGAGACCCAGTACTTC.

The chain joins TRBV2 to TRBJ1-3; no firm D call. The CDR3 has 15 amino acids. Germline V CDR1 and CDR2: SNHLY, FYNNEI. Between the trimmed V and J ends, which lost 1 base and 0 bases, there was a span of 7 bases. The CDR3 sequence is CASSEGRSSGNTIYF. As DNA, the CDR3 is TGTGCCAGCAGTGAAGGCCGGAGCTCTGGAAACACCATATATTTT.

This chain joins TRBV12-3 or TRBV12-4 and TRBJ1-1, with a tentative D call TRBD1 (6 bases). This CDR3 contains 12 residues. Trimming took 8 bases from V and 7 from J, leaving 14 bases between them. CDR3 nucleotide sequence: TGTGCCAGCTCGTCCCAGGGGTATGAAGCTTTCTTT. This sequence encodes CASSSQGYEAFF.

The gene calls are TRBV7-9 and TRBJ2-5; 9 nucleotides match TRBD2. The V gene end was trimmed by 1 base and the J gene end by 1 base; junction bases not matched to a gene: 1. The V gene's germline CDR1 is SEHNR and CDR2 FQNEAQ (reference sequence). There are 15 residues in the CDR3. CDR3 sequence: CASSLGTSAQETQYF. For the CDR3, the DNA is TGTGCCAGCAGCTTAGGGACTAGCGCCCAAGAGACCCAGTACTTC.

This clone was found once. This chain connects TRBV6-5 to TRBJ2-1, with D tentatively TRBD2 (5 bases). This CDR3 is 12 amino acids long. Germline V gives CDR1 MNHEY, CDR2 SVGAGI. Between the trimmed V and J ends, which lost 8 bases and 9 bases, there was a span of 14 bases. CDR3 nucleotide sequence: TGTGCCAGCGGCCTCGTCGGAGGTGAGCAGTTCTTC. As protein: CASGLVGGEQFF.

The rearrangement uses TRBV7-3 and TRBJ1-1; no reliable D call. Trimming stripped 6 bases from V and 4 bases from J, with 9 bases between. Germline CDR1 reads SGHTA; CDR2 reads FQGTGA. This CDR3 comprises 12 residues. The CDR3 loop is CASSEGGTEAFF. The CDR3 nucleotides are TGTGCCAGCAGTGAGGGCGGCACTGAAGCTTTCTTT.

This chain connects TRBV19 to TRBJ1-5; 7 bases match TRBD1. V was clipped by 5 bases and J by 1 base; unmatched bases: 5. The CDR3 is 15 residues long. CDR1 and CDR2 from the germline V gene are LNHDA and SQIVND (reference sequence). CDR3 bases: TGTGCCAGTAGTGGAGGGACAGTGAGCAATCAGCCCCAGCATTTT. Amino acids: CASSGGTVSNQPQHF.

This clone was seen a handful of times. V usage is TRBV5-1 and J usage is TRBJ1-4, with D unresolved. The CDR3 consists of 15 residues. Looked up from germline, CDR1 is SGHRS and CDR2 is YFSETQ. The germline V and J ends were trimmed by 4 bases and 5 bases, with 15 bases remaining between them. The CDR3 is CASSPLSGRNEKLFF. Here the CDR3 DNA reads TGCGCCAGCAGCCCCCTCTCTGGGAGGAATGAAAAACTGTTTTTT.

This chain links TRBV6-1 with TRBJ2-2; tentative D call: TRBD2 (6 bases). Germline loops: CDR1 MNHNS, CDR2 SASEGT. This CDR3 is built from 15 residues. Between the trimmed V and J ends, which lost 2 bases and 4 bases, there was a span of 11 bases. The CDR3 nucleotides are TGTGCCAGCAGTGAACTGGGACTTCCCACCGGGGAGCTGTTTTTT. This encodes CASSELGLPTGELFF.

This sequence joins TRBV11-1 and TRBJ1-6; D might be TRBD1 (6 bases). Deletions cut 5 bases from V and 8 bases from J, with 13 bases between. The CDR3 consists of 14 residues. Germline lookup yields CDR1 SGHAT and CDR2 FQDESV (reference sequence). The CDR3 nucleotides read TGTGCCAGCAGCCAACGGGACAAGTATTCACCCCTCCACTTT. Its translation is CASSQRDKYSPLHF.

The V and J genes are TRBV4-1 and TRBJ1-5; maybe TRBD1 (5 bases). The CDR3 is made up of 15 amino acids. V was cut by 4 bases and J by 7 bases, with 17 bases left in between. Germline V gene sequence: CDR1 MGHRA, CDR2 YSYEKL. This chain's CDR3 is CASSLAQGLEQPQHF. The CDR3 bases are TGCGCCAGCAGCCTTGCCCAGGGCTTGGAGCAGCCCCAGCATTTT.

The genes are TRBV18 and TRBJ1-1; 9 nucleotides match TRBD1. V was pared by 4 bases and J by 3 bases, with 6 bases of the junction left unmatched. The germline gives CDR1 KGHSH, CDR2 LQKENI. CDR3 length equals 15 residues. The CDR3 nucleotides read TGTGCCAGCTCACTGGGACAGGGCGAACACACTGAAGCTTTCTTT. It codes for CASSLGQGEHTEAFF. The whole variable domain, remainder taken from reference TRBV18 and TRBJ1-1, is NAGVMQNPRHLVRRRGQEARLRCSPMKGHSHVYWYRQLPEEGLKFMVYLQKENIIDESGMPKERFSAEFPKEGPSILRIQQVVRGDSAAYFCASSLGQGEHTEAFFGQGTRLTVV.

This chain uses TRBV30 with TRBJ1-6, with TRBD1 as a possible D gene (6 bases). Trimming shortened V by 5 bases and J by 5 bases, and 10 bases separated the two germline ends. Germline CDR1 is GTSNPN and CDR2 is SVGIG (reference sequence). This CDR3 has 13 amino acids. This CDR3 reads CAWQQGDNSPLHF. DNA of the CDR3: TGTGCCTGGCAACAGGGAGATAATTCACCCCTCCACTTT.

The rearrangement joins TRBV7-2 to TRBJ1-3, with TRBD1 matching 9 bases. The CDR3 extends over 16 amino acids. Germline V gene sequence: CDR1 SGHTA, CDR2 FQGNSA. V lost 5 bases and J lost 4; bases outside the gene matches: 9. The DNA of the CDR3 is TGTGCCAGCAGCCCCGGGACAGGGTTAGGCGGAAACACCATATATTTT. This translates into CASSPGTGLGGNTIYF.

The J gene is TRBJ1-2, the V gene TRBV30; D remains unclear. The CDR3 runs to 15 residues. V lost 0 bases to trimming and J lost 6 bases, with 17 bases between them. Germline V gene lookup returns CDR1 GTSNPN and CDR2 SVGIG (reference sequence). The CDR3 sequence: CAWSVLSADVDGYTF. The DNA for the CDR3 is TGTGCCTGGAGTGTACTATCGGCCGATGTCGATGGCTACACCTTC.

The CDR3 loop reads CASSLVQGPYEQYF. The CDR3 nucleotides read TGTGCCAGCAGCTTGGTCCAGGGCCCCTACGAGCAGTACTTC. The J gene is TRBJ2-7, the V gene TRBV5-5, with D perhaps matching TRBD1 (5 bases). The CDR3 totals 14 residues. Germline V gene lookup returns CDR1 SGHKS and CDR2 YYEKEE (reference sequence). Trimming shortened V by 0 bases and J by 2 bases, and 9 bases separated the two germline ends.

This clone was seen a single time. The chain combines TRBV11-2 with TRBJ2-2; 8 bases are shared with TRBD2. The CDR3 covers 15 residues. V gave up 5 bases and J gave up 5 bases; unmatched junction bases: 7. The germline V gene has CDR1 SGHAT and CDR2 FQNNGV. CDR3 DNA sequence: TGTGCCAGCAGCGCGAGGAGCGGGAGTACCGGGGAGCTGTTTTTT. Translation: CASSARSGSTGELFF.

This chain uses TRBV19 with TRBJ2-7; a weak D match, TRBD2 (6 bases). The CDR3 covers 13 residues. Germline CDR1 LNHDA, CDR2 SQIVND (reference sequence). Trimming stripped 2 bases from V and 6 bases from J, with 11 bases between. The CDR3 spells CASSIPGSGEQYF. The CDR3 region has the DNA TGTGCCAGTAGTATACCCGGGAGCGGCGAGCAGTACTTC.

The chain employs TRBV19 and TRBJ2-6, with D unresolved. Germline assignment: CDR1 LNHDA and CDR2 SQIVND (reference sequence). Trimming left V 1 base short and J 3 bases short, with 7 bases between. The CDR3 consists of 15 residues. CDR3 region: CASSIATHGANVLTF. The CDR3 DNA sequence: TGTGCCAGTAGTATAGCCACTCATGGGGCCAACGTCCTGACTTTC.

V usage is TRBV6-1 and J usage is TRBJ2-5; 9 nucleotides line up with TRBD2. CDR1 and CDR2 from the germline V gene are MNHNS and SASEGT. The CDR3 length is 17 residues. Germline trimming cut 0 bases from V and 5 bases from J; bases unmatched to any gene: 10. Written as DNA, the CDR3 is TGTGCCAGCAGTGAAGCGGTCGGCGGGGGGGGATCCGAGACCCAGTACTTC. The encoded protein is CASSEAVGGGGSETQYF.